This T cell receptor (beta chain) was retrieved from a study of cytomegalovirus exposure and HLA in healthy donors. Notes on the study in general: Previously analyzed data showed that most TCR beta V segments were productive at a frequency of about 90% or about 30%.

About this clone: Its antigen remains unknown.

Use of 60 Vbeta and 13 Jbeta primers characterized the PCR. The repertoire was sequenced with immunoSEQ multiplex PCR; TCRdb's copy has only in-frame clones and lacks some. The sample lists roughly 180,000 clones, 80% occurring once. With V trimmed by 3 bases and J by 4 bases, 1 base remained unmatched. CDR1 SGHAT and CDR2 FQNNGV come from the germline V gene. The CDR3 contains 14 residues. V is TRBV11-2 and J is TRBJ2-3; 10 positions match TRBD2. The source is a man younger than 45 in good health and CMV-seronegative. The sample consisted of PBMCs. The CDR3, as DNA: TGTGCCAGCAGCTTGCTAGCGGGAGCAGATACGCAGTATTTT. Amino acid sequence: CASSLLAGADTQYF. Together with reference TRBV11-2 and TRBJ2-3, the CDR3 gives the full variable domain: EAGVAQSPRYKIIEKRQSVAFWCNPISGHATLYWYQQILGQGPKLLIQFQNNGVVDDSQLPKDRFSAERLKGVDSTLKIQPAKLEDSAVYLCASSLLAGADTQYFGPGTRLTVL.